Each of the 21 T cell receptor beta chains below was sequenced from the same sample in a study of T cell clonality in common variable immunodeficiency. Study-wide results and limits: Reportedly, TCR beta sequences from common variable immunodeficiency showed fewer deletions and N-nucleotide insertions.

Measured with immunoSEQ multiplex PCR; TCRdb has only the in-frame clones, and not every one. The sample has over 30,000 clones, none seen only once. These receptors lack a known antigen. The sequenced sample was peripheral blood mononuclear cells. The receptors were sampled from a human donor with common variable immunodeficiency.

In regard to this clone: The missing CDR3 end, 3 residues past where the read stops, is filled in from the germline J gene. This sequence joins TRBV7-9 and TRBJ1-4; weak D call: TRBD1 (5 bases). Trimming removed 0 bases at V and 4 bases at J, with 9 bases between. The CDR3 has 15 residues. Germline loops: CDR1 SEHNR, CDR2 FQNEAQ (reference sequence). The CDR3 DNA, read in part, is TGTGCCAGCAGCTTAGCACAGGCGGATAATGAAAAA. It yields the protein CASSLAQADNEK. The whole CDR3 region reads CASSLAQADNEKLFF.

The sequenced CDR3 bases are TGTGCCAGCAGCCTAGAGCCAAATCAGCCC. This sequence encodes CASSLEPNQP. The full CDR3 protein reads CASSLEPNQPQHF. This chain joins TRBV7-9 and TRBJ1-5; D is unclear. The missing CDR3 end, 3 residues past where the read stops, is filled in from the germline J gene. The germline V and J ends were trimmed by 5 bases and 4 bases, with 9 bases remaining between them. The CDR3 loop spans 13 amino acids. CDR1 is SEHNR and CDR2 is FQNEAQ in the germline V gene (reference sequence). Together with reference TRBV7-9 and TRBJ1-5, the CDR3 gives the full variable domain: DTGVSQNPRHKITKRGQNVTFRCDPISEHNRLYWYRQTLGQGPEFLTYFQNEAQLEKSRLLSDRFSAERPKGSFSTLEIQRTEQGDSAMYLCASSLEPNQPQHFGDGTRLSIL.

This clone was detected only a few times. The read gets to within 3 residues of the CDR3 end, and the germline J gene fills in the rest. This chain uses TRBV20-1 with TRBJ2-7; 8 bases align to TRBD2. Trimming took 3 bases from V and 3 from J; bases not matched to a gene: 7. The CDR3 covers 14 residues. CDR1 and CDR2 (germline): DFQATT, SNEGSKA (reference sequence). CDR3 bases read: TGCAGTGCTAGTCAGCGGGGGTTAGGCTACGAG. Amino acid sequence: CSASQRGLGYE. The CDR3 in its entirety is CSASQRGLGYEQYF.

On this clone: The observed sequence ends 3 residues before the CDR3 terminus, with the missing tail filled in from the germline J gene. This rearrangement joins TRBV6-2 or TRBV6-3 to TRBJ2-5; a weak D match, TRBD2 (5 bases). Germline V CDR1 and CDR2: MNHEY, SVGEGT. The CDR3 has 13 residues. V was clipped by 6 bases and J by 1 base, with 9 bases between them. Incomplete CDR3 DNA: TGTGCCAGCAGAGCGGACGGCCAAGAGACC. It yields the protein CASRADGQET. The CDR3, in full, reads CASRADGQETQYF.

This clone showed up many times. The read is 3 residues too short to cover the CDR3 end, so that end is filled in from the germline J gene. J is TRBJ2-7 and V is TRBV5-5, with TRBD1 identical over 8 bases. After removal of 6 bases from V and 1 base from J, the junction contained 3 bases not matched to a gene. This CDR3 is 13 amino acids long. Germline assignment: CDR1 SGHKS and CDR2 YYEKEE (reference sequence). CDR3 region: CASKRQGSYEQYF. The part of the CDR3 DNA that was read is TGTGCCAGCAAGCGACAGGGGTCCTACGAG.

This clone was seen only a few times. The read ends 3 residues before the CDR3 terminus; that terminus is restored from the germline J gene. The J gene is TRBJ2-2, the V gene TRBV6-2 or TRBV6-3; weak D call: TRBD1 (6 bases). The CDR3 consists of 16 residues. The germline V gene has CDR1 MNHEY and CDR2 SVGEGT. Deletions cut 5 bases from V and 3 bases from J, with 16 bases between. CDR3 bases read: TGTGCCAGCAGTAAGACAGGAAATTTTTACACCGGGGAG. This gives the protein CASSKTGNFYTGE. The entire CDR3 protein reads CASSKTGNFYTGELFF.

Many counts were recorded for this clone. The sequenced fragment ends 3 residues before the CDR3 boundary, so the rest is inferred from the germline J gene. The chain recombines TRBV18 with TRBJ2-2, with unresolved D. CDR3 length equals 12 residues. Germline loops: CDR1 KGHSH, CDR2 LQKENI. The germline V and J ends were trimmed by 4 bases and 8 bases, with 8 bases remaining between them. CDR3 bases read: TGTGCCAGCTCACTGGTTCGGGGGGAG. This translates into CASSLVRGE. The whole CDR3 sequence reads CASSLVRGELFF.

This clone came up many times. The CDR3 end is not reached by the read, which stops 3 residues before it; the germline J gene fills it in. The chain combines TRBV5-1 with TRBJ1-1; perhaps TRBD1 as D (5 bases). CDR3 length equals 13 residues. Between the trimmed V and J ends, which lost 6 bases and 0 bases, there was a span of 9 bases. Germline V gene sequence: CDR1 SGHRS, CDR2 YFSETQ. The CDR3 sequence is CASTEGLNTEAFF. The CDR3 DNA, read in part, is TGCGCCAGCACTGAGGGGCTGAACACTGAA.

Points on this clone: The read halts 3 residues ahead of the CDR3 end, with the missing end drawn from the germline J gene. The chain carries TRBV29-1 and TRBJ1-6; maybe TRBD1 (6 bases). The CDR3 loop spans 16 amino acids. V was pared by 5 bases and J by 8 bases, with 22 bases between. Looked up from germline, CDR1 is SQVTM and CDR2 is ANQGSEA. CDR3 amino acids: CSVRISGAAGDSPLHF. CDR3 bases read: TGCAGCGTTAGAATTAGTGGGGCGGCAGGGGATTCACCC. Full variable domain (missing parts from reference TRBV29-1 and TRBJ1-6): SAVISQKPSRDICQRGTSLTIQCQVDSQVTMMFWYRQQPGQSLTLIATANQGSEATYESGFVIDKFPISRPNLTFSTLTVSNMSPEDSSIYLCSVRISGAAGDSPLHFGNGTRLTVT.

This clone was picked up a small number of times. The CDR3 end is not reached by the read, which stops 3 residues before it; the germline J gene fills it in. This rearrangement joins TRBV30 to TRBJ1-2; 9 nucleotides agree with TRBD1. V trimming: 8 bases; J trimming: 7 bases; junction bases outside the gene matches: 11. CDR1 and CDR2 (germline): GTSNPN, SVGIG (reference sequence). The CDR3 length is 13 residues. The sequenced CDR3 bases are TGTGCCAGTAGTATTTGGGACAGGGCTGGC. It is translated as CASSIWDRAG. The whole CDR3 protein reads CASSIWDRAGYTF. Together with reference TRBV30 and TRBJ1-2, the CDR3 gives the full variable domain: SQTIHQWPATLVQPVGSPLSLECTVEGTSNPNLYWYRQAAGRGLQLLFYSVGIGQISSEVPQNLSASRPQDRQFILSSKKLLLSDSGFYLCASSIWDRAGYTFGSGTRLTVV.

This clone has only a few counts. The read is 3 residues too short to cover the CDR3 end, so that end is filled in from the germline J gene. The V gene is TRBV20-1, the J gene TRBJ2-7; 10 nucleotides agree with TRBD1. The CDR3 extends over 13 amino acids. V lost 5 bases and J lost 2; bases outside the gene matches: 3. Germline V lookup: CDR1 DFQATT, CDR2 SNEGSKA (reference sequence). The CDR3 DNA, read in part, is TGCAGTGCTGACAGGGGGCCCCCCTACGAG. The encoded protein is CSADRGPPYE. The CDR3, in full, reads CSADRGPPYEQYF.

This clone is classed as medium-sized. The CDR3 is cut off 3 residues early in the read; its end comes from the germline J gene. The chain uses TRBV28 and TRBJ2-2; a weak D match, TRBD1 (6 bases). Germline V gene sequence: CDR1 MDHEN, CDR2 SYDVKM. The CDR3 covers 14 residues. Between the trimmed V and J ends, which lost 8 bases and 3 bases, there was a span of 13 bases. This CDR3 reads CASHRAADTGELFF. The sequenced CDR3 bases are TGTGCCAGCCACAGGGCCGCGGACACCGGGGAG.

This clone appeared a few times. The read comes to an end 3 residues before the CDR3 does, leaving the germline J gene to fill in the end. The chain links TRBV11-3 to TRBJ2-1, with TRBD1 matching 8 bases. Germline lookup yields CDR1 SGHNT and CDR2 YENEEA. This CDR3 comprises 15 residues. V gave up 5 bases and J gave up 3 bases; unmatched junction bases: 6. CDR3 sequence: CASSPFGQGYNEQFF. Partial CDR3 DNA: TGTGCCAGCAGCCCTTTTGGACAGGGCTACAATGAG.

This clone was seen a handful of times. The read ends 3 residues before the CDR3 terminus; that terminus is restored from the germline J gene. The chain links TRBV6-1 to TRBJ2-3; D perhaps matches TRBD1 (5 bases). This CDR3 spans 16 amino acids. With 2 bases removed from V and 0 bases from J, the gap between germline ends came to 12 bases. In germline, CDR1 is MNHNS, CDR2 SASEGT. The CDR3 bases that were read are TGTGCCAGCAGTGAATATGGGGCTTCTAGCACAGATACG. Protein product: CASSEYGASSTDT. The whole CDR3 is CASSEYGASSTDTQYF.

In its sample, this clone was seen many times. The read ends 3 residues shy of where the CDR3 ends; the end is completed using the germline J gene. V gene TRBV19 combines with J gene TRBJ1-2; 9 bases align to TRBD1. The CDR3 totals 12 residues. Germline V lookup: CDR1 LNHDA, CDR2 SQIVND (reference sequence). V gave up 5 bases and J gave up 6 bases; unmatched junction bases: 1. The CDR3 DNA, read in part, is TGTGCCAGTAGTTACAGGGGGCATGGC. It yields the protein CASSYRGHG. The entire CDR3 reads CASSYRGHGYTF. Full variable domain (rest looked up from reference TRBV19 and TRBJ1-2): DGGITQSPKYLFRKEGQNVTLSCEQNLNHDAMYWYRQDPGQGLRLIYYSQIVNDFQKGDIAEGYSVSREKKESFPLTVTSAQKNPTAFYLCASSYRGHGYTFGSGTRLTVV.

This clone was seen ten or more times. The CDR3 goes on 3 residues after the read ends, and that part is filled in from the germline J gene. This rearrangement joins TRBV12-3 or TRBV12-4 to TRBJ1-5; D is possibly TRBD1 (6 bases). The CDR3 covers 14 residues. V was cut by 6 bases and J by 4 bases, with 13 bases left in between. CDR3 region: CASRGQSPNQPQHF. Partial CDR3 DNA: TGTGCCAGCAGAGGACAGTCTCCTAATCAGCCC.

In its sample, this clone was seen many times. The read ends 3 residues before the CDR3 terminus; that terminus is restored from the germline J gene. This rearrangement joins TRBV7-9 to TRBJ2-3, with D perhaps TRBD1 (5 bases). The CDR3 is made up of 15 amino acids. Germline V gene lookup returns CDR1 SEHNR and CDR2 FQNEAQ (reference sequence). V lost 1 base, J lost 7 bases, and 15 bases lay in between. The sequenced part of the CDR3 DNA is TGTGCCAGCAGCTTAGAGGGGCACCTCCTGAATACG. Its translation is CASSLEGHLLNT. The CDR3 in full is CASSLEGHLLNTQYF.

Comments on this clone: The DNA ends 3 residues before the CDR3 does, and the rest of the CDR3 is filled in from the germline J gene. This chain uses TRBV19 with TRBJ2-1, with D tentatively TRBD1 (6 bases). From germline, CDR1 is LNHDA and CDR2 SQIVND (reference sequence). V lost 6 bases and J 5 bases, leaving 20 bases between the germline ends. The CDR3 is 16 amino acids. The sequenced part of the CDR3 DNA is TGTGCCAGTAGCCCTTTGAGGGGGAGAGGGGACAATGAG. Encoded protein: CASSPLRGRGDNE. The full-length CDR3 reads as CASSPLRGRGDNEQFF.

At least ten counts were recorded for this clone. This likely stems from a read error, as it lies one base from a far larger clone. Read data end 3 residues before the CDR3 end; the end is taken from the germline J gene. The identical CDR3 is also encoded by other nucleotide sequences in the sample. The rearrangement links TRBV7-3 to TRBJ1-2, with D tentatively TRBD1 (5 bases). The CDR3 extends over 13 amino acids. The V gene lost 3 bases and the J gene lost 2 bases, with 7 bases spanning the gap. CDR1 is SGHTA and CDR2 is FQGTGA in the germline V gene. Partial CDR3 DNA: TGTGCCAGCAGCTTCTCAGGGAACTATGGC. Its translation: CASSFSGNYG. The CDR3 as a whole reads CASSFSGNYGYTF. Filled out from reference TRBV7-3 and TRBJ1-2, the complete variable domain reads GAGVSQTPSNKVTEKGKYVELRCDPISGHTALYWYRQSLGQGPEFLIYFQGTGAADDSGLPNDRFFAVRPEGSVSTLKIQRTERGDSAVYLCASSFSGNYGYTFGSGTRLTVV.

This clone was observed many times. Read data end 3 residues before the CDR3 end; the end is taken from the germline J gene. V usage is TRBV19 and J usage is TRBJ2-3, with 7 bases aligning to TRBD2. Germline V gene data show CDR1 as LNHDA and CDR2 as SQIVND (reference sequence). This CDR3 contains 16 residues. V trimming: 3 bases; J trimming: 5 bases; junction bases outside the gene matches: 11. CDR3 residues: CASSIRGAGAGDTQYF. The CDR3 DNA, read in part, is TGTGCCAGTAGTATCCGCGGGGCGGGAGCGGGAGATACG.

At least ten counts were recorded for this clone. The read terminates 3 residues ahead of where the CDR3 ends, so the germline J gene completes it. V gene TRBV5-1 combines with J gene TRBJ1-2; D may be TRBD1 (6 bases). CDR3 length: 16 amino acids. V was trimmed by 7 bases and J by 1 base, leaving 20 bases between them. The germline V gene encodes CDR1 SGHRS and CDR2 YFSETQ. CDR3 loop: CASSRTALLDNYGYTF. The DNA read from the CDR3 is TGCGCCAGCTCCCGGACAGCCCTATTAGATAACTATGGC.